This T cell receptor (beta chain) came from a study of shared clonotypes between healthy human individuals (dated by TCRdb to between 2020 and 2021). A note on the overall study: Three men and a couple of women, aged 18 to 49 years, made up the cohort. For each donor, CD4 naive and CD4 memory were each given three plates, CD8 naive was given two plates, and CD8 memory was given one plate. The study deeply sequenced blood TCR repertoires of about 5 healthy adults to estimate repertoire size and the extent of clonotype sharing between individuals. To increase sequencing depth and limit assay-specific biases, different laboratories used diverse techniques to prepare libraries and sequence TCR repertoires. Leukapheresis yielded between about 0.94 and 8.9 billion PBMCs per donor. The paper's findings and limits, for the study overall: Estimated clonotype richness was generally larger for naive than for memory subsets. Rarefaction of sorted-subset datasets indicated incomplete sequencing despite the large sequencing depth. Compared with non-shared clonotypes, clonotypes shared by all four sorted-subset donors had higher generation probabilities. Sharing across several donors was observed for roughly 5.4% of naive CD4, over 3% of naive CD8, 2% to 2.5% of memory CD4, and about 0.4% of memory CD8 clonotypes. Pairwise subsampling led to the expectation that sequencing depth would affect the degree of clonotype sharing among donors. Only blood was sampled, and tissue TCR repertoires likely differ from those in blood. Because the study included only a small number of donors, the genetic and exposure-history diversity represented was limited.

TCR CDR3 regions were amplified from genomic DNA by multiplex PCR using the deep immunoSEQ assay. Extracted genomic DNA from each cell subset was spread evenly across all wells of several immunoSEQ 96-well plates, with each plate serving as a replicate. For sorted subsets, each replicate PCR was loaded with 150 to 250 ng genomic DNA, equivalent to 30,000 or so T cell genomes. Purified libraries were measured with a Qubit 3.0 fluorometer, size-checked on a Bioanalyzer 2100, and measured again with the KAPA Library Quantification kit. A separate single-read 150-cycle Illumina NextSeq 550 flow cell was used to sequence each immunoSEQ 96-well plate. From the authors' description of their analysis: Because the immunoSEQ output held only junctional sequences and lacked quality scores, the filtering could not match the filtering applied to full-length reads. Sequences were annotated with PyIR, a Python wrapper for IgBLAST v1.9, and V/J genes and CDR3 were assigned using IMGT germline references. Reads were filtered out if the reads had weak V/J assignments (E-value above 1e-6), no CDR3, stop codons, out-of-frame junctions, or ambiguous translated residues. V3J clonotypes were defined as sequences sharing an identical inferred V gene, J gene, and CDR3 amino acid sequence. The percentage overlap between two repertoires was calculated by dividing the number of shared unique clonotypes by the size of the smaller repertoire. Repertoire richness was assessed with RTK rarefaction, the Chao1 estimator, and Recon v2.1 estimates of unobserved clonotypes. OLGA was used to compute generation probabilities for all TCRbeta clonotypes that the gDNA method yielded from a handful of donors. TCRdb mirrors the immuneACCESS table, restricted to in-frame sequences. Some clones are absent from its copies; in checked studies, under half trace to an unresolved V gene, and the reason for the others is unknown. V, J and clone size reflect that table, while D and trimming were determined from the DNA. Present in this sample are 800,000 to 950,000 clones, 96% of which were seen just once. Together, the top ten hold roughly 0.23% of the sample.

The germline V gene (reference sequence) yields PRHDT for CDR1 and FYEKMQ for CDR2. Germline trimming: 4 bases from V, 5 bases from J; junction bases outside gene matches: 13. From the cysteine up to the phenylalanine, the CDR3 has a length of 17 residues. Of the read, only the CDR3 DNA is kept; its 51 bases are in frame from base 1. CD8 naive samples were CD45RO-negative cells positively selected for CCR7, giving a CD45RA+CCR7+ population that excluded TemRA cells. The donors were healthy, HIV-negative adults who had no recently reported acute infections or vaccinations. Every donor was a Caucasian adult residing in Nashville, Tennessee, USA. Blood was collected by leukapheresis, and PBMCs were isolated by Ficoll-Histopaque density gradient centrifugation and then cryopreserved in liquid nitrogen vapor phase. Purity and quantity of every magnetically sorted T cell population were checked by analytical flow cytometry. Each sorted fraction had its genomic DNA isolated and then quantified by UV absorbance on a Nanodrop 2000c.

Remarks on this clone: Its antigen is unknown. No base quality information exists; no much larger clone differs at one position.

Sequenced sample: naive CD8+ T cells sorted from blood. The sample's cell subset or site, from its label and the paper: CD45RA+CCR7+. The chain joins TRBV13 to TRBJ1-5; the junction holds 8 bases that match TRBD1. The clonotype comes from a man aged 25-45 years in good health. For the CDR3, the sequence is CASSSSEDRGRDQPQHF. The DNA is TGTGCCAGCAGCTCCTCAGAAGACAGGGGACGCGATCAGCCCCAGCATTTT.